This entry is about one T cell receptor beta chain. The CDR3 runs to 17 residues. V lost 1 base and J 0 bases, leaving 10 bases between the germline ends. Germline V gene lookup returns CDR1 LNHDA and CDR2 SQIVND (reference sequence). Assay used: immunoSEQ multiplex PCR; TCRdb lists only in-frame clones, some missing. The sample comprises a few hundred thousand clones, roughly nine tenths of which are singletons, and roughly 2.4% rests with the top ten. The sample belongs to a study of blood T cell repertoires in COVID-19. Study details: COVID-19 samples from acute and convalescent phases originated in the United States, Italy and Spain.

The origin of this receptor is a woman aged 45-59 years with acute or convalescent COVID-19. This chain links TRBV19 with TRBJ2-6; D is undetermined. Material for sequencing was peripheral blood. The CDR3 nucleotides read TGTGCCAGTAGTATAGTCCTTTCCAGCTCTGGGGCCAACGTCCTGACTTTC. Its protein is CASSIVLSSSGANVLTF. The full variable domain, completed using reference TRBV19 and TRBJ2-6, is DGGITQSPKYLFRKEGQNVTLSCEQNLNHDAMYWYRQDPGQGLRLIYYSQIVNDFQKGDIAEGYSVSREKKESFPLTVTSAQKNPTAFYLCASSIVLSSSGANVLTFGAGSRLTVL.